This is a list of T cell receptor beta chains from one sample in a study of blood T cell repertoires in COVID-19. Sequenced by immunoSEQ multiplex PCR; TCRdb stores in-frame clones only, minus some. The top ten hold roughly 6.2% of the sample, which has 70,000 or so clones, about 87% seen once. Sequenced input: peripheral blood. All receptors come from a woman aged 80 or over with active COVID-19. Each CDR3 is given with its conserved first and last residue. The D gene is left open where the match is weak. The listing skips clone size in some rows; elsewhere it reads once, few, many or a size class.

>.|.|TRBV2|TRBJ1-2
TGTGCCAGCAGTCCCCAGGGTTATGGCTACACCTTC
CASSPQGYGYTF
>.|.|TRBV4-3|TRBJ2-2
TGCGCCAGCAGCCCCGGGAGTGGGGCCAACACCGGGGAGCTGTTTTTT
CASSPGSGANTGELFF
>.|TRBD2|TRBV6-2/TRBV6-3|TRBJ2-3
TGTGCCAGCAGTTTCAGCGGGAGCGGAGGGAATACGCAGTATTTT
CASSFSGSGGNTQYF
>.|TRBD2|TRBV4-3|TRBJ2-2
TGCGCCAGCAGTCAAACTAGCGGGAGGGACACCGGGGAGCTGTTTTTT
CASSQTSGRDTGELFF
>.|TRBD1|TRBV5-4|TRBJ1-4
TGTGCCAGCAGCTTGGCCCGGACAGGCCCCGGAGAAAAACTGTTTTTT
CASSLARTGPGEKLFF
>once|.|TRBV25-1|TRBJ2-3
TGTGCCAGCAGTGAATTCTCGAGAGATACGCAGTATTTT
CASSEFSRDTQYF
>.|.|TRBV4-2|TRBJ2-5
TGTGCCAGCAGCCAATCGACAGGAGTGAGGGAGACCCAGTACTTC
CASSQSTGVRETQYF
>.|TRBD2|TRBV19|TRBJ2-3
TGTGCCAGTAGTCACCGACTAGCGGGAGTACTCACAGATACGCAGTATTTT
CASSHRLAGVLTDTQYF
>.|TRBD2|TRBV6-5|TRBJ2-7
TGTGCCAGCGGACTAGCGGGAGGCTCCTACGAGCAGTACTTC
CASGLAGGSYEQYF
>.|.|TRBV7-2|TRBJ1-6
TGTGCCAGCAGCTATACATCAACCGGGTATAATTCACCCCTCCACTTT
CASSYTSTGYNSPLHF
>.|.|TRBV28|TRBJ2-5
TGTGCCAGCAGTTTGGAGGGAGTCCCAAGGGATAGGGAGACCCAGTACTTC
CASSLEGVPRDRETQYF
>.|.|TRBV9|TRBJ2-7
TGTGCCAGCAGCGTAGGTTCAGGGACCTACGAGCAGTACTTC
CASSVGSGTYEQYF
>few|TRBD2|TRBV27|TRBJ2-1
TGTGCCAGCAGTTCACGACTAGCGGGGACCTACAATGAGCAGTTCTTC
CASSSRLAGTYNEQFF
>.|.|TRBV7-2|TRBJ2-5
TGTGCCAGCAGCTTAGGAACAGGGTACCAAGAGACCCAGTACTTC
CASSLGTGYQETQYF
>.|.|TRBV2|TRBJ2-5
TGTGCCAGCAGTTTCGGTCGGGGGGCCCAAGAGACCCAGTACTTC
CASSFGRGAQETQYF
>few|TRBD1|TRBV7-9|TRBJ1-6
TGTGCCACCACAAGACGAGGACAGGCTAATTCACCCCTCCACTTT
CATTRRGQANSPLHF
>.|.|TRBV28|TRBJ2-5
TGTGCCAGCAGTTCCCAGGTTCTGAAAGAGACCCAGTACTTC
CASSSQVLKETQYF
>.|TRBD1|TRBV7-2|TRBJ1-3
TGTGCCAGCAGGCCGACAGGGAACTCTGGAAACACCATATATTTT
CASRPTGNSGNTIYF
>.|TRBD1|TRBV6-5|TRBJ1-2
TGTGCCAGCAGAGTCGGACAGGGAGGTGGCTACACCTTC
CASRVGQGGGYTF
>.|TRBD2|TRBV4-2|TRBJ2-1
TGTGCCAGCAGCTTAGGGACTAACAATGAGCAGTTCTTC
CASSLGTNNEQFF
>.|TRBD1|TRBV28|TRBJ2-3
TGTGCCAGCAGCGAGCAGGGGGACGGCACAGATACGCAGTATTTT
CASSEQGDGTDTQYF
>few|.|TRBV28|TRBJ2-3
TGTGCCAGCAGTGTAGCGCGACGCACAGATACGCAGTATTTT
CASSVARRTDTQYF